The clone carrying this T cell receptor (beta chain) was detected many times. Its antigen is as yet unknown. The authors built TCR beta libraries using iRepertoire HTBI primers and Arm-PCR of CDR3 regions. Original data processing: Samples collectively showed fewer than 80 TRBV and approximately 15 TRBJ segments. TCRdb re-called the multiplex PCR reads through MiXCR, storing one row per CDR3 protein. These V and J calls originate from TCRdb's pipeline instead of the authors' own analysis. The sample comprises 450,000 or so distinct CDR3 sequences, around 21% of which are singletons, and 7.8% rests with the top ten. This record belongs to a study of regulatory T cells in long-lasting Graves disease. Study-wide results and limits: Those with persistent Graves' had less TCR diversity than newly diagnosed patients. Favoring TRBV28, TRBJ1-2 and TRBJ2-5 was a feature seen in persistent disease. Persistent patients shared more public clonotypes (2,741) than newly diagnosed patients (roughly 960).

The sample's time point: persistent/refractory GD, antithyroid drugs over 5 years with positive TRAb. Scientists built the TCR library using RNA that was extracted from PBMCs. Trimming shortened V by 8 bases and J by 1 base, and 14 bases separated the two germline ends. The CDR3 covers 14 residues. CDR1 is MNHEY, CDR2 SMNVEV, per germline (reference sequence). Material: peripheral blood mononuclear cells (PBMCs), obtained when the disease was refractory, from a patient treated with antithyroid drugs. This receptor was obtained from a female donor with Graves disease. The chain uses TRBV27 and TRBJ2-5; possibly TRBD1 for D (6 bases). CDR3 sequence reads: CASRNTGLQETQYF. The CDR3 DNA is TGTGCCAGCCGAAACACAGGGCTCCAAGAGACCCAGTACTTC.